This entry lists 26 T cell receptor beta chains sequenced from one sample in a study of blood T cells in healthy people across ages. A second about 6 to 11 cycle PCR used barcoded and J-beta primers. One entry per CDR3 protein results from TCRdb running MiXCR on the 5' RACE reads. The table records roughly 900,000 distinct CDR3 sequences, about 48% of them present only once. Sample: blood. These receptors were collected from a man aged 30 to 45 in good health.

The chain is built from TRBV6-1 and TRBJ2-7; 9 positions agree with TRBD2. The CDR3 loop spans 15 amino acids. The V gene end was trimmed by 8 bases and the J gene end by 0 bases; junction bases not matched to a gene: 8. CDR1 is MNHNS, CDR2 SASEGT, per germline. CDR3 residues: CASGGLAGLSYEQYF. CDR3 bases: TGTGCCAGCGGGGGCCTAGCGGGGCTCTCCTACGAGCAGTACTTC.

V and J are TRBV5-6 and TRBJ2-5; 7 nucleotides align to TRBD1. CDR3 length equals 13 residues. Germline assignment: CDR1 SGHDT and CDR2 YYEEEE. V lost 1 base and J lost 11; bases outside the gene matches: 8. CDR3 sequence: CASSLRKGGKQYF. The CDR3 DNA follows: TGTGCCAGCAGCTTGAGAAAAGGGGGCAAGCAGTACTTC.

This clonotype was detected a few times. This chain joins TRBV27 and TRBJ1-5, with TRBD1 matching 7 bases. Germline-derived CDR1 and CDR2 are MNHEY and SMNVEV (reference sequence). V dropped 2 bases and J dropped 5; count of bases not matched to a gene: 3. The CDR3 totals 14 residues. The CDR3 DNA reads as TGTGCCAGCAGTTTAGGGACAGATTATCAGCCCCAGCATTTT. Translation: CASSLGTDYQPQHF.

Regarding this clonotype: One end of the junction is discordant with germline, which a read error may explain. The chain links TRBV20-1 to TRBJ2-1, with 8 bases identical to TRBD2. The CDR3 sequence is 17 residues long. The germline CDR1 and CDR2 sequences are DFQATT and SNEGSKA (reference sequence). CDR3 sequence (DNA): TGCAGTGCTAACGTGAGGAGCGGGGGCGCCTCCTACAATGAGCGGTTCTTC. Encoded protein: CSANVRSGGASYNERFF.

As for this clonotype: A much larger clone sits a single nucleotide away, making a read error possible. The genes are TRBV10-3 and TRBJ1-2; 7 nucleotides align to TRBD1. The length of the CDR3 is 13 residues. The V and J ends lost 6 bases and 2 bases, in that order; junction bases with no gene match: 3. CDR1 ENHRY and CDR2 SYGVKD come from the germline V gene. CDR3 sequence reads: CAISPDRNYGYTF. DNA of the CDR3: TGTGCCATCAGCCCGGACAGGAACTATGGCTACACCTTC.

This clonotype was counted only a few times. The V and J genes are TRBV20-1 and TRBJ2-5; either TRBD1 or TRBD2 may fit D (6 bases each). CDR1 is DFQATT and CDR2 is SNEGSKA in the germline V gene (reference sequence). With 2 bases removed from V and 0 bases from J, the gap between germline ends came to 16 bases. The CDR3 runs to 16 residues. The CDR3 reads CSARIPRGPNQETQYF. In DNA form, the CDR3 reads TGCAGTGCTAGAATCCCCCGGGGGCCTAACCAAGAGACCCAGTACTTC.

The chain carries TRBV20-1 and TRBJ2-1; TRBD1 or TRBD2 may be the D gene (6 bases each). Trimming stripped 2 bases from V and 3 bases from J, with 17 bases between. This CDR3 contains 16 residues. CDR1 is DFQATT, CDR2 SNEGSKA, per germline (reference sequence). In DNA form, the CDR3 reads TGCAGTGCTAGACTCAAGGGGGGCGGGATCTACAATGAGCAGTTCTTC. This encodes CSARLKGGGIYNEQFF.

CDR3 loop: CASSFFPERQGGYTF. The CDR3 region has the DNA TGTGCCAGCAGTTTTTTCCCAGAACGACAGGGGGGCTACACCTTC. The chain carries TRBV28 and TRBJ1-2, with 8 positions matching TRBD1. Losses at the gene ends were 3 bases for V and 8 bases for J; bases not matched to a gene: 11. There are 15 residues in the CDR3. Per germline, CDR1 MDHEN and CDR2 SYDVKM.

This rearrangement joins TRBV7-6 to TRBJ1-2; 7 bases fit TRBD1. Germline V gene lookup returns CDR1 SGHVS and CDR2 FNYEAQ. The CDR3 spans 15 residues. Trimming took 2 bases from V and 8 from J; bases not matched to a gene: 11. The DNA of the CDR3 is TGTGCCAGCAGCTTATCGGCGCAGGGGGTCGGGGGCTACACCTTC. Translation: CASSLSAQGVGGYTF.

The chain recombines TRBV6-2 or TRBV6-3 with TRBJ1-5, with D possibly being TRBD1 (5 bases). Trimming left V 7 bases short and J 2 bases short, with 15 bases between. The CDR3 is 15 residues long. From germline, CDR1 is MNHEY and CDR2 SVGEGT. This CDR3 is CASTRLRDGNQPQHF. CDR3 bases: TGTGCCAGCACCCGACTCCGGGACGGCAATCAGCCCCAGCATTTT.

This chain connects TRBV12-5 to TRBJ1-1; D unresolved. Germline CDR1 and CDR2: LGHNT and FRNRAP. The CDR3 sequence is 15 residues long. V shed 7 bases and J shed 0 bases, with 15 bases lying between them. The CDR3 loop is CASAHTEPMNTEAFF. CDR3 in DNA: TGTGCTAGTGCCCACACAGAACCCATGAACACTGAAGCTTTCTTT.

V gene TRBV12-3 or TRBV12-4 combines with J gene TRBJ2-5; 9 bases line up with TRBD1. V trimming: 2 bases; J trimming: 1 base; junction bases outside the gene matches: 8. The CDR3 covers 17 residues. The CDR3 coding sequence is TGTGCCAGCAGTTTATGGACCTTGACAGGGGGCCAAGAGACCCAGTACTTC. Translating it yields CASSLWTLTGGQETQYF.

The gene calls are TRBV5-1 and TRBJ2-7; TRBD1 matches 9 bases. Germline V gives CDR1 SGHRS, CDR2 YFSETQ. The CDR3 spans 15 residues. With 4 bases clipped from V and 7 bases from J, the junction kept 12 bases outside the gene matches. The CDR3 is CASSRSGQGVHEQYF. The CDR3 DNA is TGCGCCAGCAGCCGATCGGGACAGGGAGTACATGAGCAGTACTTC.

This clonotype was observed a few times. The rearrangement uses TRBV20-1 and TRBJ2-7; the match to TRBD1 covers 8 bases. The CDR3 is 15 amino acids. V lost 6 bases, J lost 0 bases, and 10 bases stayed unmatched. CDR1 DFQATT and CDR2 SNEGSKA come from the germline V gene (reference sequence). CDR3 bases: TGCAGTGCCCCACCCCGGACAGGGCCCTCCTACGAGCAGTACTTC. It encodes CSAPPRTGPSYEQYF.

The chain couples TRBV7-9 to TRBJ2-2; D is possibly TRBD1 (5 bases). The CDR3 consists of 15 residues. CDR1 SEHNR and CDR2 FQNEAQ come from the germline V gene (reference sequence). The ends were cut back, 6 bases at V and 5 bases at J, with 16 bases in the middle. The DNA for the CDR3 is TGTGCCAGCAGTTCGACAGATAAGCCTACCGGGGAGCTGTTTTTT. Its translation: CASSSTDKPTGELFF.

This sequence joins TRBV15 and TRBJ1-2, with 8 bases aligning to TRBD1. Germline trimming cut 1 base from V and 5 bases from J; bases unmatched to any gene: 3. CDR3 length: 14 amino acids. CDR1 LNHNV and CDR2 YYDKDF come from the germline V gene (reference sequence). The CDR3 loop reads CATSRAQGGYGYTF. CDR3 DNA: TGTGCCACCAGCAGAGCACAGGGGGGATATGGCTACACCTTC.

This clonotype has just a few counts. The V call is TRBV12-3 or TRBV12-4, the J call TRBJ1-5; D is uncertain. Trimming shortened V by 6 bases and J by 2 bases, and 11 bases separated the two germline ends. This CDR3 region has 14 residues. The CDR3 region is CASSPDGGNQPQHF. In nucleotides, the CDR3 is TGTGCCAGCAGCCCGGACGGCGGCAATCAGCCCCAGCATTTT.

The chain links TRBV12-3 or TRBV12-4 to TRBJ2-3, with 10 bases identical to TRBD2. CDR3 length: 19 residues. Losses at the gene ends were 5 bases for V and 6 bases for J; bases not matched to a gene: 20. For the CDR3, the DNA is TGTGCCAGCAGTCCACGAGCCCAGCGGGGGGGCCCCGTTTCGGATACGCAGTATTTT. Residues: CASSPRAQRGGPVSDTQYF.

In this sample, this clonotype turned up many times. The chain has TRBV12-3 or TRBV12-4 and TRBJ2-7; TRBD2 is a possible D gene (6 bases). V shed 3 bases and J shed 1 base, with 13 bases lying between them. The CDR3 covers 15 residues. The CDR3 protein is CASSLGLGGSYEQYF. The CDR3, as DNA: TGTGCCAGCAGTTTGGGTTTAGGAGGGTCCTACGAGCAGTACTTC.

This clonotype was counted a few times. The genes are TRBV6-4 and TRBJ1-5; 7 bases fit TRBD1. Germline V gene lookup returns CDR1 MRHNA and CDR2 SNTAGT. The CDR3 consists of 13 residues. V trimming: 8 bases; J trimming: 7 bases; junction bases outside the gene matches: 8. DNA for the CDR3: TGTGCCAGCGGCCAGACAGGGACGCAGCCCCAGCATTTT. Its translation is CASGQTGTQPQHF.

The rearrangement links TRBV4-1 to TRBJ2-1; 9 bases fit TRBD2. The junction had 10 bases not matched to a gene; V was cut back by 4 bases and J by 0 bases. The germline V gene has CDR1 MGHRA and CDR2 YSYEKL. The CDR3 runs 18 residues. The CDR3 DNA sequence: TGCGCCAGCAGCCTCCAAACTAGCGGGCCCAGCTCCTACAATGAGCAGTTCTTC. It encodes CASSLQTSGPSSYNEQFF.

The chain couples TRBV6-2 or TRBV6-3 to TRBJ2-1; 8 bases map to TRBD2. The trim removed 5 bases at V and 2 bases at J, leaving 2 bases unmatched. Germline CDR1 and CDR2: MNHEY and SVGEGT. This CDR3 contains 14 residues. The CDR3 DNA reads TGTGCCAGCAGTAGGCGGGGGGCCTACAATGAGCAGTTCTTC. This gives the protein CASSRRGAYNEQFF.

This clonotype has a handful of counts. The V and J genes are TRBV7-2 and TRBJ1-2; D gene ambiguous. V was shortened by 1 base and J by 4 bases, with 10 bases between the two germline ends. Looked up from germline, CDR1 is SGHTA and CDR2 is FQGNSA. The length of the CDR3 is 14 residues. Written as DNA, the CDR3 is TGTGCCAGCAGCTTAGAAGCAGACCTCTATGGCTACACCTTC. Translation gives CASSLEADLYGYTF.

This clonotype was observed at least ten times. The genes are TRBV5-1 and TRBJ1-2; 9 positions match TRBD1. In germline, CDR1 is SGHRS, CDR2 YFSETQ. The CDR3 length is 16 residues. V trimming: 0 bases; J trimming: 6 bases; junction bases outside the gene matches: 9. The CDR3 DNA reads TGCGCCAGCAGCTTGGCAACGGGACAGGGTGTGGATGGCTACACCTTC. It translates to CASSLATGQGVDGYTF.

The chain joins TRBV4-2 to TRBJ2-7, with 11 nucleotides matching TRBD2. The CDR3 is made up of 16 amino acids. Germline-derived CDR1 and CDR2 are LGHNA and YNFKEQ. Trimming at V came to 0 bases and at J to 6 bases, leaving 7 bases not matched to a gene. CDR3 coding DNA: TGTGCCAGCAGCCAAGAACTTCTAGCGGGGGGTGGCGAGCAGTACTTC. Translated: CASSQELLAGGGEQYF.

Turning to this clonotype: At one end the junction does not follow the germline gene, possibly because of a read error. The chain joins TRBV12-3 or TRBV12-4 to TRBJ2-5; perhaps TRBD1 as D (6 bases). The CDR3 contains 13 residues. The CDR3 region has the DNA TGTGCCAGCAGTTTTGGGGGCCCAGACGAGCAGAACTTC. Translation: CASSFGGPDEQNF.